What follows is one TCR beta chain and its context. Its cognate antigen is unknown. This CDR3 has 11 amino acids. V was cut by 4 bases and J by 5 bases, with 6 bases left in between. Looked up from germline, CDR1 is MNHEY and CDR2 is SVGAGI. TCRdb's copy holds only in-frame clones and misses some; the assay was immunoSEQ multiplex PCR. This sample has 85,000 to 90,000 clones, with about 87% found just once. The data were obtained in a study of siplizumab effects on memory and regulatory T cells. Findings and caveats of the study: In controls, about 28% of mappable alloreactive CD4+ clones were Treg-derived on average, versus around 69% with siplizumab. A major contribution to the alloresponse seemed to be made by naive T cells, which seemed more diverse than memory cells.

The sequence was collected from a human donor in good health. The sequencing input was CD4+ T cells sorted from blood. This chain joins TRBV6-5 and TRBJ2-7; unclear D gene. CDR3 residues: CASSFYDEQYF. As DNA, the CDR3 is TGTGCCAGCAGTTTCTATGACGAGCAGTACTTC.